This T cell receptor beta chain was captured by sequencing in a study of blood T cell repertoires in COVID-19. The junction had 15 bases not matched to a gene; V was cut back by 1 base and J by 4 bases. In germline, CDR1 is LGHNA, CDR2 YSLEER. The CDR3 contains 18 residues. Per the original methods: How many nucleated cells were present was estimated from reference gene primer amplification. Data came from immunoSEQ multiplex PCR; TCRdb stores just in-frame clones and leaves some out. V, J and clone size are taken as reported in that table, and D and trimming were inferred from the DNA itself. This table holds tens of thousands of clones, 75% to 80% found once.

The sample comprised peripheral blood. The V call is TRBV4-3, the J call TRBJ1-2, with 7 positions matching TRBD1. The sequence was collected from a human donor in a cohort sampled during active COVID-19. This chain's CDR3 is CASSQGVQGTTLGYGYTF. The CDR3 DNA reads TGCGCCAGCAGCCAAGGTGTACAGGGGACGACACTCGGCTATGGCTACACCTTC.